A single sample is the source of the 29 T cell receptor beta chains below, sequenced in a study of blood T cells in healthy people across ages. Primers used in a second PCR of about 6 to 11 cycles were a sample-barcoded 5' primer and a J-beta primer mix. TCRdb passed the 5' RACE reads through MiXCR, listing each CDR3 protein once. Among some 750,000 distinct CDR3 sequences listed, about a fifth were seen once. Sequencing was carried out using blood. The receptors here all came from a man in his sixties or seventies in good health.

This clonotype was observed a few times. The V call is TRBV18, the J call TRBJ2-2; D might be TRBD2 (5 bases). The CDR3 totals 15 residues. The V gene lost 2 bases and the J gene lost 4 bases, with 11 bases spanning the gap. CDR1 and CDR2 (germline): KGHSH, LQKENI. CDR3 nucleotide sequence: TGTGCCAGCTCACCAAGCGGTCAAAGCACCGGGGAGCTGTTTTTT. This encodes CASSPSGQSTGELFF.

The V gene is TRBV5-1, the J gene TRBJ2-1; tentative D call: TRBD1 (6 bases). Judging by the DNA end, TRBJ2-7 fits better; the J call may be wrong. The CDR3 extends over 16 amino acids. Germline V lookup: CDR1 SGHRS, CDR2 YFSETQ. The CDR3 DNA is TGCGCCAGCAGCTTGGGGCACAGGGAGCTAAGGTACGAGCAGTACTTC. This sequence encodes CASSLGHRELRYEQYF.

This clonotype has more than one count but fewer than ten. The gene calls are TRBV4-3 and TRBJ2-1; the match to TRBD2 covers 8 bases. The germline CDR1 and CDR2 sequences are LGHNA and YSLEER. There are 19 residues in the CDR3. Trimming cost V 1 base and J 4 bases; bases outside gene matches: 15. CDR3 amino acids: CASSQGLAGALGTYNEQFF. As DNA, the CDR3 is TGCGCCAGCAGCCAAGGTCTAGCGGGCGCTTTAGGAACATACAATGAGCAGTTCTTC.

The chain couples TRBV12-3 or TRBV12-4 to TRBJ2-1; 13 bases are shared with TRBD2. The CDR3 loop spans 15 amino acids. The J segment lost 7 bases and the V segment lost 10 bases, leaving 10 bases of the junction unmatched. The DNA for the CDR3 is TGTGCCACCAGGACTAGCGGGGGCTACGGGAATGAGCAGTTCTTC. Residues: CATRTSGGYGNEQFF.

This clonotype appeared many times. The gene calls are TRBV2 and TRBJ2-7, with 9 bases that match TRBD1. There are 14 residues in the CDR3. CDR1 is SNHLY, CDR2 FYNNEI, per germline. The V segment lost 4 bases and the J segment 5 bases; nucleotides outside the gene matches: 6. The CDR3 DNA follows: TGTGCCAGCAGTGCCGGGACAGGGCTCCACGAGCAGTACTTC. The encoded protein is CASSAGTGLHEQYF. Full variable domain (outside the CDR3, taken from reference TRBV2 and TRBJ2-7): EPEVTQTPSHQVTQMGQEVILRCVPISNHLYFYWYRQILGQKVEFLVSFYNNEISEKSEIFDDQFSVERPDGSNFTLKIRSTKLEDSAMYFCASSAGTGLHEQYFGPGTRLTVT.

This clonotype was seen only a few times. The chain is built from TRBV20-1 and TRBJ1-2, with D possibly TRBD1 on 5 matching bases. With 3 bases removed from V and 0 bases from J, the gap between germline ends came to 14 bases. CDR3 length equals 15 residues. CDR1 and CDR2 (germline): DFQATT, SNEGSKA (reference sequence). Written as DNA, the CDR3 is TGCAGTGCTAGTAGTGTATCAGGGACTAACTATGGCTACACCTTC. This translates into CSASSVSGTNYGYTF.

On this clonotype itself: Since no conserved phenylalanine or tryptophan closes the CDR3, a read error is the likely cause. The chain is built from TRBV12-3 or TRBV12-4 and TRBJ2-5; D may be TRBD1 or TRBD2 (7 bases each). The length of the CDR3 is 16 residues. V lost 6 bases, J lost 4 bases, and 21 bases lay in between. CDR3 in DNA: TGTGCCAGCAGCCTAAATCGCAGGGGGAGGGCAGAGACCCAGTACTCC. Its translation: CASSLNRRGRAETQYS.

This clonotype was observed at least ten times. This sequence joins TRBV7-9 and TRBJ1-2, with D maybe TRBD1 (5 bases). This CDR3 has 15 residues. Germline V gene sequence: CDR1 SEHNR, CDR2 FQNEAQ (reference sequence). Trimming pared 3 bases from V and 2 bases from J, leaving 13 bases between. CDR3 sequence: CASSLDRGENYGYTF. The DNA for the CDR3 is TGTGCCAGCAGCTTGGATCGGGGGGAGAACTATGGCTACACCTTC.

The chain has TRBV12-3 or TRBV12-4 and TRBJ1-5; tentatively, D is TRBD1 (6 bases). The V gene lost 4 bases and the J gene lost 4 bases, with 17 bases spanning the gap. CDR3 length: 16 residues. The CDR3, as DNA: TGTGCCAGCAGTTCGGGACCCGGACAGATGAATCAGCCCCAGCATTTT. Translating gives CASSSGPGQMNQPQHF.

V and J are TRBV11-2 and TRBJ2-5; maybe TRBD1 (5 bases). The end of the DNA fits TRBJ2-1 better, so the J call may be wrong. Germline V gives CDR1 SGHAT, CDR2 FQNNGV. The CDR3 runs to 17 residues. The CDR3 sequence: CASSHIVRQGRVNEQFF. The CDR3 coding sequence is TGTGCCAGCAGCCACATCGTTCGGCAGGGAAGGGTCAATGAGCAGTTCTTC.

This clonotype was found many times. The J gene is TRBJ1-4, the V gene TRBV21-1; the tabulated D call, TRBD1, remains unverified against the DNA. TRBV21-1 is termed a pseudogene. The CDR3 extends over 19 amino acids. The CDR3 loop is CASSNTGMTTGKTGEKLFF. The CDR3 DNA follows: TGTGCCAGCAGCAATACCGGAATGACCACCGGGAAAACGGGAGAAAAACTGTTTTTT.

This clonotype was counted between two and nine times. This chain uses TRBV9 with TRBJ2-1; TRBD1 aligns across 8 bases. V dropped 0 bases and J dropped 7; count of bases not matched to a gene: 12. This CDR3 spans 17 amino acids. Germline values: CDR1 SGDLS, CDR2 YYNGEE. The CDR3 DNA follows: TGTGCCAGCAGCGTAGCTACCAGACAGGGGACGGGGAATGAGCAGTTCTTC. It translates to CASSVATRQGTGNEQFF.

This clonotype was recorded a few times. A much larger clone is a single base away; this may be a read error. The chain recombines TRBV6-6 with TRBJ2-6, with D unclear. Per germline, CDR1 MNHNY and CDR2 SVGAGI (reference sequence). With 6 bases removed from V and 0 bases from J, the gap between germline ends came to 3 bases. This CDR3 is 13 amino acids long. The CDR3 sequence: CASRDSGANVLTF. CDR3 nucleotides: TGTGCCAGCAGGGACTCTGGGGCCAACGTCCTGACTTTC.

This chain links TRBV7-6 with TRBJ2-5; 9 positions match TRBD1. The CDR3 length is 15 residues. From germline, CDR1 is SGHVS and CDR2 FNYEAQ. With 6 bases clipped from V and 2 bases from J, the junction kept 7 bases outside the gene matches. CDR3 DNA: TGTGCCAGCAGTCCCGGGACAGGGATTCAAGAGACCCAGTACTTC. As protein: CASSPGTGIQETQYF.

This clonotype was counted a few times. V usage is TRBV5-1 and J usage is TRBJ2-3, with D possibly matching TRBD1 (6 bases). The CDR3 consists of 15 residues. Germline V gene lookup returns CDR1 SGHRS and CDR2 YFSETQ. Trimming took 4 bases from V and 2 from J, leaving 14 bases between them. This CDR3 reads CASSQNRALTDTQYF. In DNA, the CDR3 is TGCGCCAGCAGCCAAAACAGGGCCCTCACAGATACGCAGTATTTT.

This chain joins TRBV29-1 and TRBJ2-1, with 7 nucleotides matching TRBD2. CDR1 and CDR2 from the germline V gene are SQVTM and ANQGSEA. V lost 3 bases to trimming and J lost 6 bases; unmatched junction nucleotides: 11. The length of the CDR3 is 15 residues. CDR3: CSVERGTGGGNEQFF. CDR3 coding DNA: TGCAGCGTTGAGCGGGGCACGGGAGGAGGCAATGAGCAGTTCTTC.

The V and J genes are TRBV18 and TRBJ2-7; no clear D. Trimming cost V 2 bases and J 2 bases, with 7 bases left between them. Per germline, CDR1 KGHSH and CDR2 LQKENI. This CDR3 spans 13 amino acids. CDR3 nucleotide sequence: TGTGCCAGCTCACCAGGGAATACCTACGAGCAGTACTTC. Translation gives CASSPGNTYEQYF.

CDR3 loop: CSARTGQTEAFF. CDR3 nucleotide sequence: TGCAGCGCTCGGACAGGGCAGACTGAAGCTTTCTTT. The chain combines TRBV29-1 with TRBJ1-1, with TRBD1 matching over 8 bases. The CDR3 consists of 12 residues. V shed 7 bases and J 5 bases; nucleotides not matched to a gene: 6. Germline CDR1 and CDR2: SQVTM and ANQGSEA.

This chain connects TRBV6-6 to TRBJ1-5; 7 nucleotides match TRBD1. The V and J ends lost 0 bases and 1 base, in that order; junction bases with no gene match: 0. The CDR3 spans 15 residues. Germline CDR1 reads MNHNY; CDR2 reads SVGAGI (reference sequence). In DNA form, the CDR3 reads TGTGCCAGCAGTTACTCGGGACAGAGCAATCAGCCCCAGCATTTT. This gives the protein CASSYSGQSNQPQHF.

The J gene is TRBJ2-2, the V gene TRBV6-4, with D perhaps matching TRBD1 (8 bases). The CDR3 has 14 amino acids. The V end was cut by 3 bases, the J end by 7 bases, with 12 bases between. CDR1 and CDR2 (germline): MRHNA, SNTAGT. CDR3 in amino acids: CASSEQGGIGELFF. CDR3 nucleotide sequence: TGTGCCAGCAGTGAACAGGGGGGGATCGGGGAGCTGTTTTTT.

V usage is TRBV20-1 and J usage is TRBJ2-1, with D possibly called TRBD1 or TRBD2 (5 bases each). The J call may be mistaken, given a closer DNA end match to TRBJ2-5. The CDR3 length is 15 residues. Looked up from germline, CDR1 is DFQATT and CDR2 is SNEGSKA (reference sequence). Here the CDR3 DNA reads TGCAGTGCCCTACGCTCCGGGACCCAGAGGAAGACCCAGTACTTC. Its protein is CSALRSGTQRKTQYF.

As for this clonotype: The junction differs from germline at one of its ends, possibly a read error. The chain recombines TRBV3-1 with TRBJ2-5; D might be TRBD1 (5 bases). The J call is in doubt because the DNA end fits TRBJ2-7 better. The germline CDR1 and CDR2 sequences are LGHDT and YNNKEL (reference sequence). CDR3 length equals 14 residues. The CDR3 is CAGRAGLSSYEQYF. CDR3 nucleotides: TGTGCCGGCAGAGCAGGGCTAAGCTCCTACGAGCAGTACTTC.

The chain links TRBV6-6 to TRBJ2-1; 15 bases line up with TRBD2. This CDR3 has 18 amino acids. Germline values: CDR1 MNHNY, CDR2 SVGAGI (reference sequence). Trimming cost V 6 bases and J 6 bases; bases outside gene matches: 12. CDR3: CASSRGVKGLAGGNEQFF. CDR3 bases: TGTGCCAGCAGCAGGGGTGTCAAGGGACTAGCGGGAGGCAATGAGCAGTTCTTC.

V and J are TRBV2 and TRBJ2-7, with 10 bases lining up with TRBD2. From germline, CDR1 is SNHLY and CDR2 FYNNEI. There are 17 residues in the CDR3. Trimming cost V 5 bases and J 0 bases; bases outside gene matches: 10. The CDR3 protein is CASSYDGLAEISYEQYV. The CDR3, as DNA: TGTGCCAGCAGTTACGACGGACTAGCGGAGATCTCCTACGAGCAGTACGTC.

The chain's CDR3 is CSAPRGVSYNEQFF. The CDR3 coding sequence is TGCAGTGCACCGCGGGGGGTATCCTACAATGAGCAGTTCTTC. The genes are TRBV20-1 and TRBJ2-1; 8 bases match TRBD2. The CDR3 is made up of 14 amino acids. J lost 1 base, V lost 6 bases, and 5 bases had no gene match. Germline assignment: CDR1 DFQATT and CDR2 SNEGSKA (reference sequence).

This clonotype was counted a few times. V usage is TRBV6-9 and J usage is TRBJ2-4; 8 bases match TRBD1. J gave up 3 bases and V 3 bases, and 4 bases lay outside the gene matches. This CDR3 has 15 residues. CDR1 is MNHGY, CDR2 SVAAGI, per germline. The CDR3 protein is CASSYQQGGKNIQYF. In DNA, the CDR3 is TGTGCCAGCAGTTACCAACAGGGGGGCAAAAACATTCAGTACTTC.

This clonotype has a handful of counts. The rearrangement links TRBV18 to TRBJ1-6; D is unclear. The CDR3 spans 15 residues. V lost 2 bases to trimming and J lost 10 bases, with 15 bases between them. Looked up from germline, CDR1 is KGHSH and CDR2 is LQKENI. The CDR3 protein is CASSPAGSKRSPLHF. CDR3 nucleotides: TGTGCCAGCTCACCAGCGGGATCGAAACGGTCACCCCTCCACTTT.

V is TRBV12-3 or TRBV12-4 and J is TRBJ2-5; D perhaps matches TRBD2 (6 bases). The CDR3 is 17 residues long. V was shortened by 5 bases and J by 1 base, with 20 bases between the two germline ends. The CDR3 protein is CASSRTLAGTGQETQYF. CDR3 sequence (DNA): TGTGCCAGCAGTCGGACCCTCGCAGGGACTGGCCAAGAGACCCAGTACTTC.

This clonotype appeared a few times. The chain recombines TRBV20-1 with TRBJ2-4; D is ambiguous. V was shortened by 6 bases and J by 0 bases, with 9 bases between the two germline ends. There are 13 residues in the CDR3. The germline gives CDR1 DFQATT, CDR2 SNEGSKA (reference sequence). CDR3 coding DNA: TGCAGTGCGATGGGATTAGCCAAAAACATTCAGTACTTC. It encodes CSAMGLAKNIQYF.